Listed below are T cell receptor beta chains from one sample, sequenced in a study of vaccination effects on CD4 cells after COVID-19. These receptors lack a known antigen. TCRdb's table, derived via immunoSEQ multiplex PCR, lists solely in-frame clones and lacks some. The sample consists of about 65,000 clones, 70% to 80% of them appearing once. Sequencing was performed on CD4+ T cells from PBMCs cultured with HCoV-NL63 spike peptides, taken before COVID-19 vaccination. The receptors shown here come from a human donor who received a COVID-19 vaccine. Each CDR3 is given without its conserved first and last residue. Fields, in order: D gene, CDR3 length, V gene, J gene, CDR3 protein. A D gene is named only where the DNA matches it firmly.

d_call: -; cdr3_length: 13; v_call: TRBV6-1; j_call: TRBJ2-3; cdr3_aa: ASSDADRTTDTQY
d_call: -; cdr3_length: 10; v_call: TRBV6-5; j_call: TRBJ2-2; cdr3_aa: ASYRQTGELF
d_call: -; cdr3_length: 10; v_call: TRBV3-1/TRBV3-2; j_call: TRBJ1-1; cdr3_aa: ASSARDRNLF
d_call: -; cdr3_length: 13; v_call: TRBV5-1; j_call: TRBJ1-1; cdr3_aa: ASSLVQGPGTEAF
d_call: TRBD2; cdr3_length: 14; v_call: TRBV7-3; j_call: TRBJ2-3; cdr3_aa: ASSRPSGGPTDTQY
d_call: -; cdr3_length: 14; v_call: TRBV5-8; j_call: TRBJ2-3; cdr3_aa: ASPFPPGISTDTQY
d_call: TRBD1; cdr3_length: 11; v_call: TRBV6-5; j_call: TRBJ2-5; cdr3_aa: ASRVTGVETQY
d_call: -; cdr3_length: 14; v_call: TRBV10-1; j_call: TRBJ2-5; cdr3_aa: ASSESVARVKETQY
d_call: -; cdr3_length: 12; v_call: TRBV5-5; j_call: TRBJ2-3; cdr3_aa: ASSRGVGTDTQY
d_call: -; cdr3_length: 10; v_call: TRBV11-2; j_call: TRBJ1-4; cdr3_aa: ASSLLGLKLF
d_call: -; cdr3_length: 14; v_call: TRBV20-1; j_call: TRBJ2-1; cdr3_aa: SASSPNGNLINEQF
d_call: TRBD1; cdr3_length: 12; v_call: TRBV5-1; j_call: TRBJ2-3; cdr3_aa: ASSTRQGADTQY
d_call: -; cdr3_length: 12; v_call: TRBV5-4; j_call: TRBJ1-2; cdr3_aa: ASSRDTPYYGYT
d_call: -; cdr3_length: 13; v_call: TRBV7-9; j_call: TRBJ1-3; cdr3_aa: ASSLGEGSGNTIY
d_call: -; cdr3_length: 11; v_call: TRBV5-1; j_call: TRBJ1-1; cdr3_aa: ASSFRGNTEAF
d_call: TRBD2; cdr3_length: 14; v_call: TRBV29-1; j_call: TRBJ2-1; cdr3_aa: SVESVAGGRDNEQF
d_call: -; cdr3_length: 10; v_call: TRBV28; j_call: TRBJ1-4; cdr3_aa: ASQFMDEKLF
d_call: TRBD1; cdr3_length: 11; v_call: TRBV28; j_call: TRBJ1-3; cdr3_aa: ASSLGQGNTIY
d_call: -; cdr3_length: 13; v_call: TRBV18; j_call: TRBJ1-4; cdr3_aa: ASSPAGHRGEKLF
d_call: -; cdr3_length: 14; v_call: TRBV6-6; j_call: TRBJ2-6; cdr3_aa: ASSHPTSSGANVLT
d_call: -; cdr3_length: 11; v_call: TRBV7-7; j_call: TRBJ2-1; cdr3_aa: ASSLGGSGEQF
d_call: TRBD1; cdr3_length: 14; v_call: TRBV24-1; j_call: TRBJ2-1; cdr3_aa: ATSDPQTGLYNEQF
d_call: -; cdr3_length: 11; v_call: TRBV18; j_call: TRBJ1-2; cdr3_aa: ASSPVGGPERT
d_call: TRBD1; cdr3_length: 13; v_call: TRBV5-1; j_call: TRBJ1-2; cdr3_aa: ASSTRQGAPYGYT
d_call: -; cdr3_length: 12; v_call: TRBV6-2/TRBV6-3; j_call: TRBJ1-5; cdr3_aa: ASSYSTPNQPQH
d_call: -; cdr3_length: 13; v_call: TRBV7-2; j_call: TRBJ2-5; cdr3_aa: ASSLARGNQETQY